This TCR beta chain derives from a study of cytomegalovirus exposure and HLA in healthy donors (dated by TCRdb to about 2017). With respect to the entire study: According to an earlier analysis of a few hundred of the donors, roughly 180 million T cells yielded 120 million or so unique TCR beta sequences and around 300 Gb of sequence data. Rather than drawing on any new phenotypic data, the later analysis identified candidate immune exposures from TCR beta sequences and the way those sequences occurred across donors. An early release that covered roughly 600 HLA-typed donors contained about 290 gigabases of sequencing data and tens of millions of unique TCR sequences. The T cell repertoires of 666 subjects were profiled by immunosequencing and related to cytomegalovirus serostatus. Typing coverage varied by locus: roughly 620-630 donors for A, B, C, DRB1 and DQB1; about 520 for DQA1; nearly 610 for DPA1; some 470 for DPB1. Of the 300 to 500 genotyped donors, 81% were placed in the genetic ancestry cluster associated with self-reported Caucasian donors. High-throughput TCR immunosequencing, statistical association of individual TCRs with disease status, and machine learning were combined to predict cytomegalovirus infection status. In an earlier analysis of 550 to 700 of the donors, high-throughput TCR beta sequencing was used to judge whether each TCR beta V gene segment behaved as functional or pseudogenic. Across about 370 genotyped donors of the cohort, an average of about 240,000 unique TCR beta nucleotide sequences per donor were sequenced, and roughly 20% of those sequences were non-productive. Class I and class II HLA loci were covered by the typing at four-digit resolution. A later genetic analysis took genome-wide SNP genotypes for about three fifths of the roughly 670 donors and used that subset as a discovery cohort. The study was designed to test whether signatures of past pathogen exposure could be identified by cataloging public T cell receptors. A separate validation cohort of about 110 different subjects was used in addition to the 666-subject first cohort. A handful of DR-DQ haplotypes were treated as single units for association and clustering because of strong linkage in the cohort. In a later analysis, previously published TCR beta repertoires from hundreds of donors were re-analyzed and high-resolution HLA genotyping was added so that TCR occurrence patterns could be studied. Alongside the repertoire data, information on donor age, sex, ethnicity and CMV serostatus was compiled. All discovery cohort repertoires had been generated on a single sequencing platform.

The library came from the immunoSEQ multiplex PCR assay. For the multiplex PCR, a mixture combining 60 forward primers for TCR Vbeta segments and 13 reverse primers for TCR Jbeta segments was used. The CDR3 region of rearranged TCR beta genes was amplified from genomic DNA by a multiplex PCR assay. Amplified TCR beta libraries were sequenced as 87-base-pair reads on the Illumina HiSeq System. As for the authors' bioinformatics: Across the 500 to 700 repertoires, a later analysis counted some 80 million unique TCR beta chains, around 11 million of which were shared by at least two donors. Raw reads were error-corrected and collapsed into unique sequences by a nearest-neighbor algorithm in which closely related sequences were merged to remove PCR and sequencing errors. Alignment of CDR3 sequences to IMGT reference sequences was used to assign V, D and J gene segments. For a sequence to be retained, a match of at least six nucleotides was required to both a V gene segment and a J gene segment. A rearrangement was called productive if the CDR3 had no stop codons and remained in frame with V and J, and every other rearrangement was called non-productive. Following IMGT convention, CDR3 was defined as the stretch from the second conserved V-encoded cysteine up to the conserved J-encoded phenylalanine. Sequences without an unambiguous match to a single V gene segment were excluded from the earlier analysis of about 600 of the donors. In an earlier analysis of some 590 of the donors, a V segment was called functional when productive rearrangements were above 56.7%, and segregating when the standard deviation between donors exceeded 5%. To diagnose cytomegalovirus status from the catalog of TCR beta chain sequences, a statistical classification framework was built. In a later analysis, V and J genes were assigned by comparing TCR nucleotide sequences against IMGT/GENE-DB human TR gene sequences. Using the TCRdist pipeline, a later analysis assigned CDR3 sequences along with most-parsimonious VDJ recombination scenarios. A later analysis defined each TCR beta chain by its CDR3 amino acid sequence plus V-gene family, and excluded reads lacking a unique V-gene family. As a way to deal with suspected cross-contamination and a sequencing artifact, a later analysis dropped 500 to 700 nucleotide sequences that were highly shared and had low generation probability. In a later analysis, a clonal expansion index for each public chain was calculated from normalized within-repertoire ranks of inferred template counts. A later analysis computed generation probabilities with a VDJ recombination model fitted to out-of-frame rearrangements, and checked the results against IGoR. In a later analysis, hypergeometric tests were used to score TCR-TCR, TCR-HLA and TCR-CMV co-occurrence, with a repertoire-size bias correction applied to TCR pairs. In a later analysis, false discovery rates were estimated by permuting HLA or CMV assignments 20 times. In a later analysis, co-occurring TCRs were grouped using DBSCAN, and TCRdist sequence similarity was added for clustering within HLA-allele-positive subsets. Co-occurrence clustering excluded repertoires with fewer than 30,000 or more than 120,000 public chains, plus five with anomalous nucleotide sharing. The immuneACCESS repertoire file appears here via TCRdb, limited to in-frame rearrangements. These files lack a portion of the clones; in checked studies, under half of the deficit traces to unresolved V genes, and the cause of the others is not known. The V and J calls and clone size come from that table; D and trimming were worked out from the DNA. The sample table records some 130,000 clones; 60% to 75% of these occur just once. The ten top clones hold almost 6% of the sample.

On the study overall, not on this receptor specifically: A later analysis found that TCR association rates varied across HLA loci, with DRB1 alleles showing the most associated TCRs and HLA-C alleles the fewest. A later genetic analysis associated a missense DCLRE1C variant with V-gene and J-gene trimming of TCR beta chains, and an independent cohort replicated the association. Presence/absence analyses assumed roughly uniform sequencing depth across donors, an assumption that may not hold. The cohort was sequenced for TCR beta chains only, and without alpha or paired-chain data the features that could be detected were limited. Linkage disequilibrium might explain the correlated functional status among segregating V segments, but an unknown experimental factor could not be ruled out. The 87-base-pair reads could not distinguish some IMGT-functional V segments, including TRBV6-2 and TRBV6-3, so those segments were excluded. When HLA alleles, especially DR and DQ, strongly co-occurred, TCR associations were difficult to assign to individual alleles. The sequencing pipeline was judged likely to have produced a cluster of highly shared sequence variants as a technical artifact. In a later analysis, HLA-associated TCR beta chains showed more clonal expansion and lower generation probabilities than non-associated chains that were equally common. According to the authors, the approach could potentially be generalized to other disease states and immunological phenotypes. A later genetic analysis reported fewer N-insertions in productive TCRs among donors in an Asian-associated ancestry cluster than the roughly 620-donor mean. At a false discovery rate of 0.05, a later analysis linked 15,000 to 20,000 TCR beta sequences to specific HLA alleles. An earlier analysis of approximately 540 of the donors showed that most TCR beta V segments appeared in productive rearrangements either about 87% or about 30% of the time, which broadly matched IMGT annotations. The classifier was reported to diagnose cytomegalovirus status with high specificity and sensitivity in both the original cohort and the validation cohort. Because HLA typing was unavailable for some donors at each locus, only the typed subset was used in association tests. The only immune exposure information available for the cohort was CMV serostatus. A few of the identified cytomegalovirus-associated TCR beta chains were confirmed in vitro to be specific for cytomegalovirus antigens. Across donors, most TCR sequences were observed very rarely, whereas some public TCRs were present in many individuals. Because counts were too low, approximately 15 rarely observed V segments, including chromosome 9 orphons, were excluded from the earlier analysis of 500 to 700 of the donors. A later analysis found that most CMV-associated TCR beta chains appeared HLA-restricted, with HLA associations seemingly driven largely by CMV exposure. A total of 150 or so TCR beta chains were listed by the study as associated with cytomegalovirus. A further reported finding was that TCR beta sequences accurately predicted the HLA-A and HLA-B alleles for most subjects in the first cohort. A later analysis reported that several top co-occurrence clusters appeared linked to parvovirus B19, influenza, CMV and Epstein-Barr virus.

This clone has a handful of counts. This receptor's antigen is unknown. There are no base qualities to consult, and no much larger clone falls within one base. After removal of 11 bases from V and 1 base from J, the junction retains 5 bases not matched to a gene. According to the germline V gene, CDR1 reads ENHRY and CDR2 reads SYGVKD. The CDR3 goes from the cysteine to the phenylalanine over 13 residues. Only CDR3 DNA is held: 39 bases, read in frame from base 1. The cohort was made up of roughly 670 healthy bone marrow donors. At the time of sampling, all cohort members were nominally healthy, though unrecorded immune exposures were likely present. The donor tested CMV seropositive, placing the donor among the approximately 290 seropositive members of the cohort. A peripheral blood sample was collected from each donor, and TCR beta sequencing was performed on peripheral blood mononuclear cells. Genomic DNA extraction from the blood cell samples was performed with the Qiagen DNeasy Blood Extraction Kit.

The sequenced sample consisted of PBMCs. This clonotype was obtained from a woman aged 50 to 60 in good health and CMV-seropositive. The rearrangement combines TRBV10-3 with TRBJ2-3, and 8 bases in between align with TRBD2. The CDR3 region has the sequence CAAASGRTDTQYF. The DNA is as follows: TGTGCCGCCGCTAGCGGGCGCACAGATACGCAGTATTTT.